Listed here are 29 T cell receptor beta chains from one sample, sequenced in a study of identical twins. TCRdb passed the 5' RACE reads through MiXCR, listing each CDR3 protein once. Of 1.5 million to 2 million distinct CDR3 sequences listed, around a third were seen once; the top ten hold 0.27%. The sequencing input was cord blood. The receptors come from a newborn girl in good health.

This clonotype has a handful of counts. The chain links TRBV6-6 to TRBJ2-7, with TRBD1 matching over 8 bases. This CDR3 has 16 residues. V lost 0 bases, J lost 4 bases, and 8 bases stayed unmatched. Germline CDR1 reads MNHNY; CDR2 reads SVGAGI (reference sequence). The CDR3 DNA reads as TGTGCCAGCAGTTACTCAGGGGGCACAGGGGGATACGAGCAGTACTTC. Its translation is CASSYSGGTGGYEQYF.

This clonotype was found many times. The chain couples TRBV7-2 to TRBJ2-3; TRBD2 agrees at 7 bases. V lost 1 base and J lost 4; bases outside the gene matches: 8. The CDR3 is 16 residues long. CDR1 is SGHTA and CDR2 is FQGNSA in the germline V gene. The CDR3 DNA reads TGTGCCAGCAGCTTAGAGATGCTGGCGGGGGCAGATACGCAGTATTTT. As protein: CASSLEMLAGADTQYF.

The chain employs TRBV4-2 and TRBJ1-1; D call uncertain. Trimming shortened V by 3 bases and J by 7 bases, and 18 bases separated the two germline ends. Germline lookup yields CDR1 LGHNA and CDR2 YNFKEQ. The CDR3 is 15 residues long. The CDR3 region is CASSQIPGGNLEAFF. The CDR3 DNA sequence: TGTGCCAGCAGCCAGATCCCGGGAGGCAACCTTGAAGCTTTCTTT.

The table lists this clonotype with many counts. J is TRBJ2-5 and V is TRBV29-1; no clear D. Germline CDR1 reads SQVTM; CDR2 reads ANQGSEA. The CDR3 runs to 11 residues. The V end was cut by 6 bases, the J end by 7 bases, with 12 bases between. The chain's CDR3 is CSVTWEGTQYF. Here the CDR3 DNA reads TGCAGCGTCACCTGGGAAGGGACCCAGTACTTC.

The V gene is TRBV20-1, the J gene TRBJ1-6, with D perhaps TRBD1 (6 bases). The CDR3 covers 14 residues. The germline V gene encodes CDR1 DFQATT and CDR2 SNEGSKA (reference sequence). Trimming stripped 5 bases from V and 8 bases from J, with 16 bases between. CDR3 sequence reads: CSARTVRLDSPLHF. The CDR3 region has the DNA TGCAGTGCTCGGACAGTGAGACTAGATTCACCCCTCCACTTT.

The J gene is TRBJ2-1, the V gene TRBV2, with D perhaps matching TRBD2 (5 bases). The CDR3 consists of 10 residues. Per germline, CDR1 SNHLY and CDR2 FYNNEI. V was pared by 9 bases and J by 6 bases, with 6 bases between. The CDR3 region is CARGGNEQFF. The CDR3 coding sequence is TGTGCCAGAGGAGGCAATGAGCAGTTCTTC.

The V gene is TRBV5-1, the J gene TRBJ2-3; 8 nucleotides match TRBD1. Unmatched junction bases numbered 7, after V lost 0 bases and J lost 4 bases. The germline CDR1 and CDR2 sequences are SGHRS and YFSETQ. There are 16 residues in the CDR3. CDR3 sequence: CASSLGDRGLADTQYF. CDR3 coding DNA: TGCGCCAGCAGCTTGGGAGACAGGGGCCTAGCAGATACGCAGTATTTT. The entire variable domain, with the rest obtained from reference TRBV5-1 and TRBJ2-3, is as follows: KAGVTQTPRYLIKTRGQQVTLSCSPISGHRSVSWYQQTPGQGLQFLFEYFSETQRNKGNFPGRFSGRQFSNSRSEMNVSTLELGDSALYLCASSLGDRGLADTQYFGPGTRLTVL.

V and J are TRBV6-1 and TRBJ1-5; D is unclear. V lost 1 base and J 2 bases, leaving 9 bases between the germline ends. The CDR3 sequence is 15 residues long. Germline CDR1 and CDR2: MNHNS and SASEGT. CDR3 DNA: TGTGCCAGCAGTGAAGAAGATGGGGGCAATCAGCCCCAGCATTTT. It yields the protein CASSEEDGGNQPQHF.

This clonotype was observed a handful of times. The chain couples TRBV6-5 to TRBJ2-7; 9 bases line up with TRBD1. V shed 5 bases, J shed 6 bases, and the junction held 8 bases outside the gene matches. This CDR3 contains 14 residues. CDR1 and CDR2 from the germline V gene are MNHEY and SVGAGI. CDR3 amino acids: CASSARDRAFEQYF. CDR3 DNA sequence: TGTGCCAGCAGTGCTCGGGACAGGGCTTTCGAGCAGTACTTC.

DNA for the CDR3: TGTGCCAGCAAGCCCCAGGGGGAGCCTGAAGCTTTCTTT. Protein product: CASKPQGEPEAFF. The chain uses TRBV27 and TRBJ1-1, with TRBD1 identical over 7 bases. Germline loops: CDR1 MNHEY, CDR2 SMNVEV (reference sequence). With V trimmed by 7 bases and J by 6 bases, 8 bases remained unmatched. The CDR3 is made up of 13 amino acids.

This clonotype was observed a handful of times. The chain employs TRBV27 and TRBJ2-7, with 11 bases lining up with TRBD1. V gave up 2 bases and J gave up 0 bases; unmatched junction bases: 9. The CDR3 loop spans 18 amino acids. Germline values: CDR1 MNHEY, CDR2 SMNVEV (reference sequence). The CDR3 sequence is CASSLRDRGGGSSYEQYF. In nucleotides, the CDR3 is TGTGCCAGCAGTTTAAGGGACAGGGGGGGGGGAAGCTCCTACGAGCAGTACTTC.

The table lists this clonotype with many counts. The V gene is TRBV29-1, the J gene TRBJ2-7, with 8 bases that match TRBD2. The V and J ends lost 5 bases and 1 base, in that order; junction bases with no gene match: 1. This CDR3 is 12 amino acids long. The germline gives CDR1 SQVTM, CDR2 ANQGSEA. This CDR3 is CSVRLASYEQYF. The CDR3 DNA is TGCAGCGTTAGACTAGCGTCCTACGAGCAGTACTTC.

This sequence joins TRBV3-1 and TRBJ2-7; D gene ambiguous. Germline assignment: CDR1 LGHDT and CDR2 YNNKEL (reference sequence). Trimming stripped 3 bases from V and 6 bases from J, with 9 bases between. The CDR3 spans 12 residues. The CDR3 loop reads CASSHVKGEQYF. The CDR3 DNA reads as TGTGCCAGCAGCCATGTTAAGGGCGAGCAGTACTTC.

V gene TRBV2 combines with J gene TRBJ1-6; D is uncertain. Looked up from germline, CDR1 is SNHLY and CDR2 is FYNNEI. This CDR3 is 15 amino acids long. The V end lost 0 bases, the J end lost 6 bases, and 9 bases lay between the germline ends. The CDR3 sequence is CASSEARSSNSPLHF. CDR3 DNA: TGTGCCAGCAGTGAAGCGCGGTCTAGTAATTCACCCCTCCACTTT.

The chain joins TRBV20-1 to TRBJ2-7; TRBD2 matches at 11 bases. This CDR3 comprises 17 residues. Losses at the gene ends were 3 bases for V and 2 bases for J; bases not matched to a gene: 12. Germline V CDR1 and CDR2: DFQATT, SNEGSKA (reference sequence). CDR3 DNA: TGCAGTGCTAGCGGCATCTTACTAGCGGGGGCCCCCTACGAGCAGTACTTC. Translating gives CSASGILLAGAPYEQYF.

V usage is TRBV20-1 and J usage is TRBJ2-7; TRBD2 matches 11 bases. This CDR3 has 15 residues. Germline CDR1 is DFQATT and CDR2 is SNEGSKA (reference sequence). V lost 3 bases and J lost 7; bases outside the gene matches: 11. CDR3 in DNA: TGCAGTGCTAGTACTAGCGGGAGCGGCTACAATGAGCAGTACTTC. The encoded protein is CSASTSGSGYNEQYF.

This clonotype was observed at least ten times. The CDR3 DNA reads TGTGCCAGCAGTTCCGCCGGGACAGGGGGCTACAATGAGCAGTTCTTC. This gives the protein CASSSAGTGGYNEQFF. The chain couples TRBV28 to TRBJ2-1; 11 bases are a match to TRBD1. CDR3 size: 16 residues. Per germline, CDR1 MDHEN and CDR2 SYDVKM. V lost 4 bases to trimming and J lost 3 bases; unmatched junction nucleotides: 5.

This clonotype was seen a few times. The chain uses TRBV3-1 and TRBJ2-4; D gene uncertain. V lost 1 base, J lost 1 base, and 11 bases lay in between. Germline-derived CDR1 and CDR2 are LGHDT and YNNKEL (reference sequence). This CDR3 is 16 amino acids long. The CDR3 sequence is CASSQVGSTAKNIQYF. CDR3 in DNA: TGTGCCAGCAGCCAAGTAGGGTCCACGGCCAAAAACATTCAGTACTTC.

This clonotype was seen only a few times. This sequence joins TRBV2 and TRBJ1-1; D is uncertain. Germline-derived CDR1 and CDR2 are SNHLY and FYNNEI. The ends were cut back, 8 bases at V and 8 bases at J, with 12 bases in the middle. The CDR3 has 11 residues. DNA of the CDR3: TGTGCCAGCGGCCAGGACCGAGAAGCTTTCTTT. It translates to CASGQDREAFF.

This sequence joins TRBV28 and TRBJ2-5, with 7 bases matching TRBD1. Germline CDR1 and CDR2: MDHEN and SYDVKM. With 7 bases clipped from V and 1 base from J, the junction kept 3 bases outside the gene matches. This CDR3 is built from 13 residues. CDR3 residues: CASIGDSQETQYF. The CDR3 DNA sequence: TGTGCCAGCATAGGGGACAGCCAAGAGACCCAGTACTTC.

This chain joins TRBV29-1 and TRBJ1-1; D remains ambiguous. The V end was cut by 1 base, the J end by 8 bases, with 8 bases between. There are 11 residues in the CDR3. CDR1 and CDR2 (germline): SQVTM, ANQGSEA. CDR3 coding DNA: TGCAGCGTTGAAGCCCTGGGGGAAGCTTTCTTT. Protein sequence: CSVEALGEAFF.

This clonotype was recorded a few times. The rearrangement joins TRBV13 to TRBJ2-1; D perhaps matches TRBD2 (6 bases). Trimming pared 8 bases from V and 4 bases from J, leaving 12 bases between. CDR1 and CDR2 (germline): PRHDT, FYEKMQ (reference sequence). The CDR3 consists of 13 residues. Here the CDR3 reads CASRLVGYNEQFF. The CDR3 nucleotides are TGTGCCAGCCGACTAGTAGGGTACAATGAGCAGTTCTTC.

The J gene is TRBJ2-5, the V gene TRBV7-9, with D maybe TRBD2 (5 bases). CDR3 length: 12 residues. Between the trimmed V and J ends, which lost 1 base and 11 bases, there was a span of 11 bases. CDR1 is SEHNR, CDR2 FQNEAQ, per germline (reference sequence). DNA of the CDR3: TGTGCCAGCAGCTTAGTAGAGGGTGAGCAGTACTTC. This translates into CASSLVEGEQYF.

Concerning this clonotype: Being one base from a much bigger clone, this may be a read error. This chain links TRBV12-3 or TRBV12-4 with TRBJ2-1; D gene ambiguous. The germline V and J ends were trimmed by 6 bases and 10 bases, with 13 bases remaining between them. The CDR3 covers 12 residues. DNA of the CDR3: TGTGCCAGCAGCCGCCGCCCCTACGAGCAGTTCTTC. It is translated as CASSRRPYEQFF.

The chain links TRBV27 to TRBJ2-1, with TRBD1 identical over 7 bases. The junction had 6 bases not matched to a gene; V was cut back by 4 bases and J by 0 bases. Germline CDR1 reads MNHEY; CDR2 reads SMNVEV (reference sequence). CDR3 length: 16 residues. The CDR3 DNA reads as TGTGCCAGCAGTTACAGGGGTACTAGCTCCTACAATGAGCAGTTCTTC. Its protein product is CASSYRGTSSYNEQFF.

The chain joins TRBV2 to TRBJ2-1; no clear D. The better agreement between TRBJ2-7 and the DNA end casts doubt on the J call. Germline V CDR1 and CDR2: SNHLY, FYNNEI. The CDR3 covers 11 residues. DNA of the CDR3: TGTGCCAGCAGGCCGAACAATGAGCAGTACTTC. Translated: CASRPNNEQYF.

This clonotype was counted a few times. The CDR3 here is CSAPQGAQETQYF. In DNA form, the CDR3 reads TGCAGTGCACCACAGGGGGCACAAGAGACCCAGTACTTC. This chain uses TRBV20-1 with TRBJ2-7, with 9 nucleotides matching TRBD1. Judging by the DNA end, TRBJ2-5 fits better; the J call may be wrong. CDR1 and CDR2 from the germline V gene are DFQATT and SNEGSKA (reference sequence). CDR3 length: 13 residues.

A word on this clonotype: This may arise from a read error, as a much more abundant clone is one base away. A read error is likely, as this CDR3 ends without the conserved phenylalanine or tryptophan. The rearrangement links TRBV5-1 to TRBJ2-1; weak D call: TRBD1 (6 bases). This CDR3 spans 14 amino acids. V dropped 9 bases and J dropped 7 bases, with 20 bases sitting between them. The germline CDR1 and CDR2 sequences are SGHRS and YFSETQ. The CDR3 loop is CATRTGPTSNEQFL. The CDR3 region has the DNA TGCGCCACCCGAACAGGGCCCACTAGTAATGAGCAGTTCCTC.

The chain recombines TRBV18 with TRBJ2-1, with D possibly TRBD2 on 7 matching bases. The V and J ends lost 2 bases and 3 bases respectively, with 17 bases between them. Germline values: CDR1 KGHSH, CDR2 LQKENI. The CDR3 runs 17 residues. The CDR3 region has the DNA TGTGCCAGCTCACCAATAGTGGGGGGGGCCAACTACAATGAGCAGTTCTTC. Translated, it gives CASSPIVGGANYNEQFF.